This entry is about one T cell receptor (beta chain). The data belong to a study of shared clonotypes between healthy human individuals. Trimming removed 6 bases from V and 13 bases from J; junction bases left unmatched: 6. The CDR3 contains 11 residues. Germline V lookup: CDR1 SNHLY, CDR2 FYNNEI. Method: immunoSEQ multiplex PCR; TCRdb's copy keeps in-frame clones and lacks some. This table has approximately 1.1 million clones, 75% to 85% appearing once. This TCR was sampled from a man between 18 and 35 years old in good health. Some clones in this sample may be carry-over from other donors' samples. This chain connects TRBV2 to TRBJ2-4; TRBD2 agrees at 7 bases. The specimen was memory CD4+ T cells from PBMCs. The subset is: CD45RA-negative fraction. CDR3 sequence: CASRGEGLQYF. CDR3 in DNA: TGTGCCAGCAGGGGGGAGGGGTTGCAGTACTTC.